Following are 30 T cell receptor beta chains from one sample sequenced in a study of blood T cell repertoires in COVID-19. The method was immunoSEQ multiplex PCR; TCRdb's version includes in-frame clones alone and lacks a portion of them. The sample holds 360,000 or so clones, 85% to 90% seen once. Source material: peripheral blood. The receptors here all came from a man aged 18 to 30 with active or convalescent COVID-19.

This chain connects TRBV3-1 (or the pseudogene TRBV3-2) to TRBJ2-3, with 7 bases that match TRBD2. V was clipped by 4 bases and J by 5 bases; unmatched bases: 3. The CDR3 length is 13 residues. Germline assignment: CDR1 LGHDT and CDR2 YNNKEL (reference sequence). CDR3 nucleotide sequence: TGTGCCAGCAGCCGGTGGGAGGGAGATACGCAGTATTTT. Translation: CASSRWEGDTQYF.

This chain uses TRBV18 with TRBJ2-2; D not resolved. This CDR3 has 16 residues. Germline lookup yields CDR1 KGHSH and CDR2 LQKENI. V was trimmed by 2 bases and J by 1 base, leaving 11 bases between them. The CDR3 is CASSPTYRMNTGELFF. The CDR3 DNA follows: TGTGCCAGCTCACCAACTTATAGAATGAACACCGGGGAGCTGTTTTTT.

This chain links TRBV7-8 with TRBJ1-6; D not certain. There are 15 residues in the CDR3. In germline, CDR1 is SGHVS, CDR2 FQNEAQ. The V end lost 6 bases, the J end lost 7 bases, and 16 bases lay between the germline ends. CDR3 nucleotide sequence: TGTGCCAGCAGAGTGTCGACATACTCAAATTCACCCCTCCACTTT. Protein sequence: CASRVSTYSNSPLHF.

The J gene is TRBJ1-2, the V gene TRBV5-6; no firm D call. The CDR3 length is 14 residues. V lost 1 base to trimming and J lost 1 base, with 8 bases between them. Per the germline V gene, CDR1 is SGHDT and CDR2 is YYEEEE. The CDR3 sequence: CASSLTGSNYGYTF. DNA for the CDR3: TGTGCCAGCAGCTTGACCGGGAGTAACTATGGCTACACCTTC.

V usage is TRBV18 and J usage is TRBJ2-3; TRBD1 matches at 10 bases. The germline gives CDR1 KGHSH, CDR2 LQKENI. The J segment lost 3 bases and the V segment lost 5 bases, leaving 8 bases of the junction unmatched. The CDR3 loop spans 16 amino acids. Written as DNA, the CDR3 is TGTGCCAGCTCATCACAGTTGGGACAGGGGACAGATACGCAGTATTTT. Protein: CASSSQLGQGTDTQYF.

The rearrangement links TRBV3-1 (or the pseudogene TRBV3-2) to TRBJ2-1, with 7 bases lining up with TRBD2. With V trimmed by 2 bases and J by 8 bases, 6 bases remained unmatched. The CDR3 length is 14 residues. The germline gives CDR1 LGHDT, CDR2 YNNKEL (reference sequence). The CDR3 region has the DNA TGTGCCAGCAGCCAAACCAGCCGGGGGGATGAGCAGTTCTTC. It translates to CASSQTSRGDEQFF.

This clone has more than one count but fewer than ten. The junction and the germline gene differ at one end; a read error may be behind it. This rearrangement joins TRBV12-3 or TRBV12-4 to TRBJ1-1; 8 bases map to TRBD1. This CDR3 contains 11 residues. This chain's CDR3 is CASSLGTGITF. In DNA form, the CDR3 reads TGTGCCAGCAGTTTAGGGACAGGGATTACCTTT.

This clone was seen only once. V is TRBV4-2 and J is TRBJ2-7; D is uncertain. The CDR3 sequence is 15 residues long. Trimming left V 0 bases short and J 2 bases short, with 11 bases between. Germline loops: CDR1 LGHNA, CDR2 YNFKEQ. This CDR3 reads CASSQDRGPTYEQYF. The CDR3 bases are TGTGCCAGCAGCCAAGATCGTGGGCCGACCTACGAGCAGTACTTC.

This rearrangement joins TRBV7-9 to TRBJ1-3, with D perhaps TRBD1 (5 bases). Per germline, CDR1 SEHNR and CDR2 FQNEAQ (reference sequence). Deletions cut 3 bases from V and 0 bases from J, with 9 bases between. CDR3 length: 15 amino acids. The CDR3 sequence: CASSFDRYSGNTIYF. The DNA of the CDR3 is TGTGCCAGCAGCTTTGACAGATACTCTGGAAACACCATATATTTT.

This rearrangement joins TRBV6-1 to TRBJ2-7; TRBD2 agrees at 7 bases. The CDR3 loop spans 16 amino acids. CDR1 MNHNS and CDR2 SASEGT come from the germline V gene. The V and J ends lost 1 base and 4 bases, in that order; junction bases with no gene match: 10. The CDR3 sequence: CASSEGLSGEFYEQYF. The CDR3 bases are TGTGCCAGCAGTGAAGGTCTCAGCGGGGAATTTTACGAGCAGTACTTC.

The chain couples TRBV6-5 to TRBJ1-5; 8 bases are shared with TRBD1. The CDR3 has 15 amino acids. Germline CDR1 and CDR2: MNHEY and SVGAGI. With 5 bases clipped from V and 0 bases from J, the junction kept 3 bases outside the gene matches. DNA of the CDR3: TGTGCCAGCAGTAACAGGGGGAATAGCAATCAGCCCCAGCATTTT. Translated, it gives CASSNRGNSNQPQHF.

The J gene is TRBJ1-6, the V gene TRBV7-2; D may be TRBD1 (6 bases). The CDR3 spans 14 residues. Trimming removed 6 bases at V and 7 bases at J, with 13 bases between. CDR1 is SGHTA and CDR2 is FQGNSA in the germline V gene. The CDR3 sequence is CASRLLGANSPLHF. The CDR3 DNA reads TGTGCCAGCAGACTCCTGGGGGCCAATTCACCCCTCCACTTT. Looking up the rest from reference TRBV7-2 and TRBJ1-6 gives the full variable domain: GAGVSQSPSNKVTEKGKDVELRCDPISGHTALYWYRQSLGQGLEFLIYFQGNSAPDKSGLPSDRFSAERTGGSVSTLTIQRTQQEDSAVYLCASRLLGANSPLHFGNGTRLTVT.

V and J are TRBV2 and TRBJ1-4; D is unresolved. Trimming cost V 2 bases and J 3 bases, with 4 bases left between them. The CDR3 extends over 13 amino acids. Germline CDR1 SNHLY, CDR2 FYNNEI. In DNA form, the CDR3 reads TGTGCCAGCAGTGAATTAGCTAATGAAAAACTGTTTTTT. Encoded protein: CASSELANEKLFF.

This clone was observed a single time. The chain recombines TRBV9 with TRBJ2-3; 8 nucleotides line up with TRBD1. Unmatched junction bases numbered 7, after V lost 4 bases and J lost 0 bases. Germline loops: CDR1 SGDLS, CDR2 YYNGEE. The CDR3 spans 16 residues. The CDR3 loop is CASSLLRDRSTDTQYF. DNA of the CDR3: TGTGCCAGCAGCCTCCTCCGGGACAGGAGCACAGATACGCAGTATTTT.

V gene TRBV28 combines with J gene TRBJ1-4; TRBD1 matches at 10 bases. Germline CDR1 and CDR2: MDHEN and SYDVKM. The CDR3 contains 16 residues. The J segment lost 5 bases and the V segment lost 1 base, leaving 4 bases of the junction unmatched. The DNA of the CDR3 is TGTGCCAGCAGTTTATTCGGACAGGGGGGGAATGAAAAACTGTTTTTT. It encodes CASSLFGQGGNEKLFF.

The rearrangement uses TRBV4-1 and TRBJ1-5, with a weak D call TRBD1 (6 bases). Trimming pared 4 bases from V and 5 bases from J, leaving 9 bases between. CDR1 MGHRA and CDR2 YSYEKL come from the germline V gene. This CDR3 is 13 amino acids long. CDR3 coding DNA: TGCGCCAGCAGCCGGGGGGGCGATCAGCCCCAGCATTTT. Encoded protein: CASSRGGDQPQHF.

This rearrangement joins TRBV3-1 (or the pseudogene TRBV3-2) to TRBJ1-5, with D tentatively TRBD1 (5 bases). CDR1 and CDR2 (germline): LGHDT, YNNKEL (reference sequence). CDR3 length: 15 amino acids. The V end lost 0 bases, the J end lost 3 bases, and 9 bases lay between the germline ends. For the CDR3, the DNA is TGTGCCAGCAGCCAAGATGGGGGGGACAATCAGCCCCAGCATTTT. It translates to CASSQDGGDNQPQHF.

V is TRBV5-6 and J is TRBJ2-5, with D possibly matching TRBD2 (6 bases). Looked up from germline, CDR1 is SGHDT and CDR2 is YYEEEE. With 0 bases removed from V and 5 bases from J, the gap between germline ends came to 20 bases. This CDR3 spans 17 amino acids. This CDR3 reads CASSLGGGRTPVETQYF. As DNA, the CDR3 is TGTGCCAGCAGCTTGGGGGGAGGAAGAACCCCAGTCGAGACCCAGTACTTC.

This chain uses TRBV4-2 with TRBJ1-2, with D hard to call. V was trimmed by 2 bases and J by 1 base, leaving 14 bases between them. CDR3 size: 16 residues. Germline-derived CDR1 and CDR2 are LGHNA and YNFKEQ. The CDR3 DNA is TGTGCCAGCAGCCAAATCCCTAAGACATTTAACTATGGCTACACCTTC. Translation: CASSQIPKTFNYGYTF.

The chain links TRBV7-3 to TRBJ2-2, with D perhaps TRBD1 (6 bases). Trimming took off 1 base at V and 9 bases at J, with 21 bases between the two ends. In germline, CDR1 is SGHTA, CDR2 FQGTGA. The CDR3 is 17 amino acids. CDR3 DNA: TGTGCCAGCAGCTTAAGGGTTCGAAAACAGGGCGTAAGGGAGCTGTTTTTT. The encoded protein is CASSLRVRKQGVRELFF.

The rearrangement uses TRBV5-1 and TRBJ1-4, with D possibly TRBD1 on 5 matching bases. Trimming cost V 3 bases and J 0 bases, with 18 bases left between them. The CDR3 spans 18 residues. CDR1 and CDR2 from the germline V gene are SGHRS and YFSETQ. CDR3 protein: CASSYGHFQSATNEKLFF. The CDR3 coding sequence is TGCGCCAGCAGCTATGGACACTTTCAAAGTGCAACTAATGAAAAACTGTTTTTT. The complete variable domain, with remaining parts taken from reference TRBV5-1 and TRBJ1-4, reads KAGVTQTPRYLIKTRGQQVTLSCSPISGHRSVSWYQQTPGQGLQFLFEYFSETQRNKGNFPGRFSGRQFSNSRSEMNVSTLELGDSALYLCASSYGHFQSATNEKLFFGSGTQLSVL.

The chain is built from TRBV28 and TRBJ1-1, with 8 bases matching TRBD1. Trimming at V came to 5 bases and at J to 5 bases, leaving 16 bases not matched to a gene. CDR1 and CDR2 (germline): MDHEN, SYDVKM. This CDR3 has 17 residues. CDR3 loop: CASSPVGTGPSRTEAFF. The CDR3 coding sequence is TGTGCCAGCAGTCCCGTCGGGACAGGCCCATCTAGGACTGAAGCTTTCTTT. The entire variable domain, with the rest obtained from reference TRBV28 and TRBJ1-1, is as follows: DVKVTQSSRYLVKRTGEKVFLECVQDMDHENMFWYRQDPGLGLRLIYFSYDVKMKEKGDIPEGYSVSREKKERFSLILESASTNQTSMYLCASSPVGTGPSRTEAFFGQGTRLTVV.

The chain links TRBV12-3 or TRBV12-4 to TRBJ1-2; D is possibly TRBD1 (6 bases). This CDR3 has 13 amino acids. The ends were cut back, 10 bases at V and 4 bases at J, with 16 bases in the middle. CDR3 DNA sequence: TGTGCCACCCGCCGGGGCAGGGGCTATGGCTACACCTTC. Translated, it gives CATRRGRGYGYTF.

The chain links TRBV28 to TRBJ1-4; D is perhaps TRBD1 (5 bases). Per germline, CDR1 MDHEN and CDR2 SYDVKM. The CDR3 runs 11 residues. The germline V and J ends were trimmed by 8 bases and 14 bases, with 15 bases remaining between them. This CDR3 reads CASSRGTWLFF. CDR3 coding DNA: TGTGCCAGCTCAAGAGGGACTTGGCTGTTTTTT.

Comments on this clone: Other DNA sequences in the sample encode the same CDR3. The CDR3 loop reads CASSQEAGGPGDTQYF. In DNA form, the CDR3 reads TGCGCCAGCAGCCAAGAAGCGGGAGGGCCGGGAGATACGCAGTATTTT. The rearrangement joins TRBV4-1 to TRBJ2-3, with 10 bases lining up with TRBD2. V lost 0 bases, J lost 5 bases, and 5 bases stayed unmatched. The CDR3 spans 16 residues. The germline V gene encodes CDR1 MGHRA and CDR2 YSYEKL.

The V gene is TRBV19, the J gene TRBJ2-1, with 8 bases lining up with TRBD2. This CDR3 is 17 amino acids long. Trimming cost V 5 bases and J 6 bases; bases outside gene matches: 15. CDR1 LNHDA and CDR2 SQIVND come from the germline V gene (reference sequence). CDR3 coding DNA: TGTGCCAGTAGTCCGTCATCCTGGACTAGCCTTGGCAATGAGCAGTTCTTC. Translating it yields CASSPSSWTSLGNEQFF.

The rearrangement uses TRBV12-3 or TRBV12-4 and TRBJ1-2; 8 positions match TRBD1. The CDR3 has 13 amino acids. Unmatched junction bases numbered 1, after V lost 3 bases and J lost 4 bases. Here the CDR3 reads CASSLGQVYGYTF. The CDR3 nucleotides are TGTGCCAGCAGTTTGGGACAGGTCTATGGCTACACCTTC.

This clone was seen more than once but under ten times. The chain links TRBV5-8 to TRBJ2-7; 7 bases line up with TRBD1. V dropped 4 bases and J dropped 0; count of bases not matched to a gene: 1. The CDR3 has 13 amino acids. The germline gives CDR1 SGHTS, CDR2 YDEGEE. DNA for the CDR3: TGTGCCAGCAGCCAGGGGGACTCCTACGAGCAGTACTTC. Its protein is CASSQGDSYEQYF.

V and J are TRBV19 and TRBJ1-5; D is perhaps TRBD1 (5 bases). The CDR3 runs 14 residues. The ends were cut back, 6 bases at V and 1 base at J, with 10 bases in the middle. Germline V gives CDR1 LNHDA, CDR2 SQIVND (reference sequence). The CDR3 reads CASRGGESNQPQHF. The CDR3 DNA reads TGTGCCAGTAGGGGGGGGGAGAGCAATCAGCCCCAGCATTTT.

The chain combines TRBV7-6 with TRBJ2-2; D remains unclear. Germline V gene data show CDR1 as SGHVS and CDR2 as FNYEAQ. The V end lost 2 bases, the J end lost 0 bases, and 7 bases lay between the germline ends. There are 15 residues in the CDR3. CDR3 in DNA: TGTGCCAGCAGCTTAAACAGACCGAACACCGGGGAGCTGTTTTTT. It specifies CASSLNRPNTGELFF.